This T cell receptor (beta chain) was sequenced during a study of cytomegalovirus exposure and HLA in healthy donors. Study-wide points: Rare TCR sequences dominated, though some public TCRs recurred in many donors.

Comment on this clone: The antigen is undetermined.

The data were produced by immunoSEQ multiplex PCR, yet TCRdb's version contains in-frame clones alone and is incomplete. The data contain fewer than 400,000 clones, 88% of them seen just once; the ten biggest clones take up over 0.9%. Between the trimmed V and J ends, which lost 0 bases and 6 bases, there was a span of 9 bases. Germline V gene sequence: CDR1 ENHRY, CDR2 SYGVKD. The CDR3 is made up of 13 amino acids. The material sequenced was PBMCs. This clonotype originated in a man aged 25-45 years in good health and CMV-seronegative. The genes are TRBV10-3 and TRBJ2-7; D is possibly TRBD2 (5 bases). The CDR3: CAISESPGLEQYF. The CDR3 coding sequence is TGTGCCATCAGTGAGTCGCCCGGACTCGAGCAGTACTTC.